The 8 T cell receptor beta chains reported below all come from one sample, sequenced in a study of cytotoxic CD8 clonotypes in ibrutinib-treated CLL. The assay was immunoSEQ multiplex PCR, and TCRdb's table has in-frame clones only and misses some. Of 250,000 to 350,000 clones in the sample, around 76% are singletons; the top ten hold roughly 5%. Sequencing was performed on PBMCs, taken at disease progression, from a patient treated with ibrutinib. The receptors come from a human donor with chronic lymphocytic leukemia.

V usage is TRBV7-6 and J usage is TRBJ2-3; D is undetermined. The germline V and J ends were trimmed by 5 bases and 5 bases, with 14 bases remaining between them. Germline values: CDR1 SGHVS, CDR2 FNYEAQ. This CDR3 comprises 14 residues. CDR3: CASSHKFREDTQYF. The CDR3 coding sequence is TGTGCCAGCAGCCACAAATTTAGGGAAGATACGCAGTATTTT.

This sequence joins TRBV7-9 and TRBJ1-4, with D tentatively TRBD1 (5 bases). The CDR3 is 16 residues long. Trimming removed 5 bases at V and 6 bases at J, with 19 bases between. Germline V gene lookup returns CDR1 SEHNR and CDR2 FQNEAQ (reference sequence). The CDR3 sequence is CASSRGRSSLDEKLFF. Written as DNA, the CDR3 is TGTGCCAGCAGCAGGGGACGGTCCAGCCTCGATGAAAAACTGTTTTTT.

The chain has TRBV4-3 and TRBJ2-1, with TRBD2 matching 8 bases. Germline CDR1 reads LGHNA; CDR2 reads YSLEER. The J segment lost 6 bases and the V segment lost 0 bases, leaving 10 bases of the junction unmatched. The CDR3 has 17 amino acids. CDR3 coding DNA: TGCGCCAGCAGCCAAGAAGGTGGCGGGAGGCTCAGCAATGAGCAGTTCTTC. It translates to CASSQEGGGRLSNEQFF.

This clone occurred a few times. This sequence joins TRBV27 and TRBJ2-4; TRBD1 matches at 9 bases. The CDR3 has 16 amino acids. Germline CDR1 is MNHEY and CDR2 is SMNVEV (reference sequence). V lost 6 bases and J lost 3; bases outside the gene matches: 9. This CDR3 reads CASRAGTGKGKNIQYF. In nucleotides, the CDR3 is TGTGCCAGCAGAGCCGGGACAGGGAAGGGCAAAAACATTCAGTACTTC.

The chain uses TRBV28 and TRBJ2-7; D uncertain. Germline lookup yields CDR1 MDHEN and CDR2 SYDVKM. The CDR3 covers 12 residues. Trimming left V 10 bases short and J 0 bases short, with 10 bases between. DNA for the CDR3: TGTGCCACCAACTGGGGCTCCTACGAGCAGTACTTC. It specifies CATNWGSYEQYF.

The count of this clone is one. The genes are TRBV28 and TRBJ1-1, with 10 bases lining up with TRBD1. Germline V CDR1 and CDR2: MDHEN, SYDVKM. The CDR3 extends over 15 amino acids. V shed 2 bases and J 11 bases; nucleotides not matched to a gene: 11. The CDR3 DNA sequence: TGTGCCAGCAGTTTAGGGGGACAGGGGATTTTTGGGGCTTTCTTT. It encodes CASSLGGQGIFGAFF.

The chain combines TRBV10-3 with TRBJ2-1; 10 positions match TRBD2. The V gene end was trimmed by 8 bases and the J gene end by 8 bases; junction bases not matched to a gene: 3. Germline CDR1 is ENHRY and CDR2 is SYGVKD. The CDR3 runs 12 residues. The CDR3 spells CAIAGTSDEQFF. CDR3 coding DNA: TGTGCCATCGCGGGGACTAGCGATGAGCAGTTCTTC.

The chain couples TRBV7-6 to TRBJ1-2; D not certain. V was pared by 5 bases and J by 4 bases, with 8 bases between. There are 12 residues in the CDR3. CDR1 is SGHVS and CDR2 is FNYEAQ in the germline V gene. The CDR3 DNA sequence: TGTGCCAGCAGCCCAAGTTTCTATGGCTACACCTTC. Its protein product is CASSPSFYGYTF.